The subject of this entry is one TCR beta chain. Its antigen is unknown. TCRdb independently ran MiXCR on the reads; one entry per CDR3 protein. The sample lists about 570,000 distinct CDR3 sequences, just under 40% occurring once. These data come from a study of T cell repertoires in cytomegalovirus infection. Study context: Recently identified HLA-C-restricted CMV epitopes were among the peptides used. Study observations and caveats: HLA-C-restricted TCR beta clonotypes specific for CMV led the ex vivo response.

The CDR3 totals 15 residues. Trimming left V 1 base short and J 2 bases short, with 12 bases between. Germline loops: CDR1 SGHVS, CDR2 FNYEAQ. This chain joins TRBV7-6 and TRBJ2-7, with D perhaps given as TRBD1 or TRBD2 (5 bases each). This TCR derives from a human donor in good health (CMV status not recorded). Some clones in this sample may be carry-over from other donors' samples. The sequencing here drew on cultured PBMCs, taken from culture after CMV antigen stimulation. CDR3 amino acids: CASSLVTRGTYEQYF. CDR3 bases: TGTGCCAGCAGCTTAGTTACGAGGGGTACCTACGAGCAGTACTTC.